These T cell receptor beta chains were read from a single sample in a study of cytotoxic CD8 clonotypes in ibrutinib-treated CLL. The assay was immunoSEQ multiplex PCR, and TCRdb's table has in-frame clones only and misses some. This sample carries about 120,000 clones, approximately 56% of them seen once, and the ten largest clones take more than 35%. Specimen: PBMCs, collected after 24 months of ibrutinib treatment. All receptors derive from a human donor with chronic lymphocytic leukemia. Both conserved end residues are part of each CDR3. Fields, in order: clone size, CDR3 length, J gene, V gene, D gene, CDR3 DNA, CDR3 protein. The D gene is left open where the match is weak. Clone size is shown for a subset of rows, as once, few, many or a class of expanded clone.

clone size: NA
CDR3 length: 19
J gene: TRBJ2-4
V gene: TRBV7-8
D gene: TRBD2
CDR3 DNA: TGTGCCAGCAGCTTGAGACTAGCGGGGGGGACGGAAGCCAAAAACATTCAGTACTTC
CDR3 protein: CASSLRLAGGTEAKNIQYF

clone size: NA
CDR3 length: 13
J gene: TRBJ1-2
V gene: TRBV11-3
D gene: NA
CDR3 DNA: TGTGCCAGCAGCTTAGACAGGGGTGGCGGCTACACCTTC
CDR3 protein: CASSLDRGGGYTF

clone size: NA
CDR3 length: 14
J gene: TRBJ2-5
V gene: TRBV7-8
D gene: NA
CDR3 DNA: TGTGCCAGCAGCTACAGGGAGAGGACAGAGACCCAGTACTTC
CDR3 protein: CASSYRERTETQYF

clone size: NA
CDR3 length: 18
J gene: TRBJ2-1
V gene: TRBV5-4
D gene: NA
CDR3 DNA: TGTGCCAGCAGCGCTAAGGCCAAGGGACGGAGCTCCTACAATGAGCAGTTCTTC
CDR3 protein: CASSAKAKGRSSYNEQFF

clone size: NA
CDR3 length: 16
J gene: TRBJ1-3
V gene: TRBV30
D gene: TRBD1
CDR3 DNA: TGTGCCTGTCGGCCGCAAGGACAGGGGGCTGGAAACACCATATATTTT
CDR3 protein: CACRPQGQGAGNTIYF

clone size: NA
CDR3 length: 18
J gene: TRBJ2-7
V gene: TRBV29-1
D gene: TRBD2
CDR3 DNA: TGCAGCGTTTCTACGTTTGGGACTAGCGGGCCCTTAACCTACGAGCAGTACTTC
CDR3 protein: CSVSTFGTSGPLTYEQYF

clone size: few
CDR3 length: 15
J gene: TRBJ2-7
V gene: TRBV7-8
D gene: TRBD1
CDR3 DNA: TGTGCCAGCAGCCCAGCAAGGAGACAGGGTCCCGAGCAGTACTTC
CDR3 protein: CASSPARRQGPEQYF

clone size: NA
CDR3 length: 13
J gene: TRBJ1-2
V gene: TRBV5-4
D gene: TRBD1
CDR3 DNA: TGTGCCAGCAGCACAGGGGGTGGCTATGGCTACACCTTC
CDR3 protein: CASSTGGGYGYTF

clone size: NA
CDR3 length: 15
J gene: TRBJ2-3
V gene: TRBV30
D gene: NA
CDR3 DNA: TGTGCCTGGAGTTACCGGGCCCTTCCCCCAGATACGCAGTATTTT
CDR3 protein: CAWSYRALPPDTQYF

clone size: NA
CDR3 length: 15
J gene: TRBJ2-6
V gene: TRBV5-1
D gene: NA
CDR3 DNA: TGCGCCAGCACCGAAACAGGCTCTGGGGCCAACGTCCTGACTTTC
CDR3 protein: CASTETGSGANVLTF

clone size: NA
CDR3 length: 16
J gene: TRBJ2-1
V gene: TRBV6-1
D gene: TRBD1
CDR3 DNA: TGTGCCAGCAGTGACAAGGGGACAGGGGTTTACAATGAGCAGTTCTTC
CDR3 protein: CASSDKGTGVYNEQFF

clone size: few
CDR3 length: 11
J gene: TRBJ2-5
V gene: TRBV30
D gene: NA
CDR3 DNA: TGTGCCTGGCTGACGGGGGAGACCCAGTACTTC
CDR3 protein: CAWLTGETQYF

clone size: NA
CDR3 length: 14
J gene: TRBJ1-1
V gene: TRBV18
D gene: NA
CDR3 DNA: TGTGCCAGCTCCAAGACGGGGGGGAACACTGAAGCTTTCTTT
CDR3 protein: CASSKTGGNTEAFF

clone size: NA
CDR3 length: 13
J gene: TRBJ2-2
V gene: TRBV25-1
D gene: TRBD1
CDR3 DNA: TGTGCCAGCAGTGGACAGGGCCACGGGGAGCTGTTTTTT
CDR3 protein: CASSGQGHGELFF

clone size: NA
CDR3 length: 16
J gene: TRBJ1-6
V gene: TRBV5-1
D gene: NA
CDR3 DNA: TGCGCCAGCAGCTTGCAGGAGAGCTCCTATAATTCACCCCTCCACTTT
CDR3 protein: CASSLQESSYNSPLHF

clone size: NA
CDR3 length: 13
J gene: TRBJ1-2
V gene: TRBV13
D gene: NA
CDR3 DNA: TGTGCCAGCAGCCCCGGGACGTCTGATGGCTACACCTTC
CDR3 protein: CASSPGTSDGYTF

clone size: NA
CDR3 length: 15
J gene: TRBJ2-1
V gene: TRBV12-5
D gene: TRBD1
CDR3 DNA: TGTGCTAGTGGATCCGGACAGGGCTCCTACAATGAGCAGTTCTTC
CDR3 protein: CASGSGQGSYNEQFF

clone size: NA
CDR3 length: 15
J gene: TRBJ1-6
V gene: TRBV6-1
D gene: TRBD1
CDR3 DNA: TGTGCCAGCAGCGGACAGGGAGCATATAATTCACCCCTCCACTTT
CDR3 protein: CASSGQGAYNSPLHF

clone size: NA
CDR3 length: 12
J gene: TRBJ2-1
V gene: TRBV30
D gene: NA
CDR3 DNA: TGTGCCTGGAGTCCTTGGTCCAATGAGCAGTTCTTC
CDR3 protein: CAWSPWSNEQFF

clone size: many
CDR3 length: 15
J gene: TRBJ2-2
V gene: TRBV7-9
D gene: NA
CDR3 DNA: TGTGCCAGCAGCTTAGTTCGCCAGCACACCGGGGAGCTGTTTTTT
CDR3 protein: CASSLVRQHTGELFF

clone size: NA
CDR3 length: 16
J gene: TRBJ1-1
V gene: TRBV5-1
D gene: TRBD1
CDR3 DNA: TGCGCCAGCAGCCCGGGACAGGGAGGGTCTTACACTGAAGCTTTCTTT
CDR3 protein: CASSPGQGGSYTEAFF